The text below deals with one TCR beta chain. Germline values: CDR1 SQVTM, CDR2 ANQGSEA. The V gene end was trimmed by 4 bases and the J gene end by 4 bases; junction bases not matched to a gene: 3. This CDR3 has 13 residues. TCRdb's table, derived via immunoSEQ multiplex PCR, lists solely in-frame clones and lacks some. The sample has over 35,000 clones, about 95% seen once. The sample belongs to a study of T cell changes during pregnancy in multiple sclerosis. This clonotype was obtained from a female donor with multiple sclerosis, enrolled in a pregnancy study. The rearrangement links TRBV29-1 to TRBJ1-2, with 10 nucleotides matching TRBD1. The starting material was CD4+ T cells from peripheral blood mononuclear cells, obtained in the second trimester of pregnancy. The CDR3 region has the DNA TGCAGCGTTGGCTGGACAGGGGGCTATGGCTACACCTTC. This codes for CSVGWTGGYGYTF.